The next 9 T cell receptor beta chains were all read from a single sample in a study of blood T cells in healthy people across ages. Alongside a J-beta primer mix, a sample-barcoded 5' primer served in a second PCR lasting about 7 to 12 cycles. TCRdb processed the 5' RACE reads anew with MiXCR; each CDR3 protein has one entry. Seen here are 450,000 to 700,000 distinct CDR3 sequences, 25% to 30% observed once, and the top ten hold 15% to 20%. Sequenced material: blood. All receptors derive from a woman in her 70s in good health.

There are a few counts of this clonotype. The V call is TRBV20-1, the J call TRBJ2-3; 9 bases map to TRBD2. Germline trimming cut 6 bases from V and 4 bases from J; bases unmatched to any gene: 11. Germline V lookup: CDR1 DFQATT, CDR2 SNEGSKA (reference sequence). The length of the CDR3 is 15 residues. CDR3 nucleotide sequence: TGCAGTGCAAGTCCCGCTAGCGGGGTTCCAGATACGCAGTATTTT. Translation: CSASPASGVPDTQYF.

The chain uses TRBV7-9 and TRBJ2-3, with D possibly TRBD2 on 6 matching bases. Trimming shortened V by 5 bases and J by 0 bases, and 12 bases separated the two germline ends. This CDR3 has 15 amino acids. In germline, CDR1 is SEHNR, CDR2 FQNEAQ (reference sequence). The CDR3 DNA sequence: TGTGCCAGCAGCGGGGACTCTCCTAGCACAGATACGCAGTATTTT. It codes for CASSGDSPSTDTQYF.

The table lists this clonotype with a few counts. The V and J genes are TRBV5-1 and TRBJ1-2, with D perhaps TRBD1 (5 bases). Germline CDR1 reads SGHRS; CDR2 reads YFSETQ. The CDR3 length is 15 residues. Between the trimmed V and J ends, which lost 0 bases and 6 bases, there was a span of 15 bases. The CDR3 DNA reads TGCGCCAGCAGCTTGGATCCAGGGAAAATCCATGGCTACACCTTC. It codes for CASSLDPGKIHGYTF.

This chain uses TRBV29-1 with TRBJ1-1, with D hard to call. CDR1 is SQVTM, CDR2 ANQGSEA, per germline. The CDR3 covers 14 residues. V shed 0 bases and J shed 1 base, with 9 bases lying between them. The CDR3 nucleotides are TGCAGCGTTGAAGAGTGGTCAGCGAACACTGAAGCTTTCTTT. Its protein is CSVEEWSANTEAFF.

This clonotype was detected a few times. This sequence joins TRBV20-1 and TRBJ2-5, with D possibly being TRBD1 (6 bases). Germline lookup yields CDR1 DFQATT and CDR2 SNEGSKA (reference sequence). The CDR3 extends over 14 amino acids. V shed 3 bases and J shed 2 bases, with 13 bases lying between them. Here the CDR3 reads CSARSWTAQETQYF. CDR3 in DNA: TGCAGTGCTAGGTCCTGGACAGCTCAAGAGACCCAGTACTTC.

The V call is TRBV5-1, the J call TRBJ2-7, with 7 positions matching TRBD1. J was trimmed by 1 base and V by 4 bases; bases with no gene match: 8. The CDR3 extends over 15 amino acids. Germline CDR1 SGHRS, CDR2 YFSETQ. DNA for the CDR3: TGCGCCAGCAGCACTGGGACAGCCCTATCCTACGAGCAGTACTTC. This codes for CASSTGTALSYEQYF. Full variable domain (remainder filled in from reference TRBV5-1 and TRBJ2-7): KAGVTQTPRYLIKTRGQQVTLSCSPISGHRSVSWYQQTPGQGLQFLFEYFSETQRNKGNFPGRFSGRQFSNSRSEMNVSTLELGDSALYLCASSTGTALSYEQYFGPGTRLTVT.

The chain carries TRBV12-3 or TRBV12-4 and TRBJ1-3; TRBD1 might be the D (5 bases). Deletions cut 2 bases from V and 3 bases from J, with 11 bases between. This CDR3 has 15 residues. DNA of the CDR3: TGTGCCAGCAGTTTAACGACAGTGTATGGAAACACCATATATTTT. This sequence encodes CASSLTTVYGNTIYF.

The chain couples TRBV6-5 to TRBJ1-3; tentatively, D is TRBD1 (5 bases). This CDR3 comprises 15 residues. The germline V gene has CDR1 MNHEY and CDR2 SVGAGI. With 6 bases removed from V and 0 bases from J, the gap between germline ends came to 12 bases. The CDR3: CASRAGTGSGNTIYF. The DNA of the CDR3 is TGTGCCAGCAGAGCCGGGACGGGCTCTGGAAACACCATATATTTT.

The rearrangement joins TRBV10-3 to TRBJ1-1, with D unresolved. This CDR3 comprises 15 residues. Germline V gives CDR1 ENHRY, CDR2 SYGVKD. With 4 bases removed from V and 2 bases from J, the gap between germline ends came to 14 bases. The CDR3 protein is CAISAKGTVNTEAFF. CDR3 in DNA: TGTGCCATCAGTGCGAAGGGAACCGTAAACACTGAAGCTTTCTTT.